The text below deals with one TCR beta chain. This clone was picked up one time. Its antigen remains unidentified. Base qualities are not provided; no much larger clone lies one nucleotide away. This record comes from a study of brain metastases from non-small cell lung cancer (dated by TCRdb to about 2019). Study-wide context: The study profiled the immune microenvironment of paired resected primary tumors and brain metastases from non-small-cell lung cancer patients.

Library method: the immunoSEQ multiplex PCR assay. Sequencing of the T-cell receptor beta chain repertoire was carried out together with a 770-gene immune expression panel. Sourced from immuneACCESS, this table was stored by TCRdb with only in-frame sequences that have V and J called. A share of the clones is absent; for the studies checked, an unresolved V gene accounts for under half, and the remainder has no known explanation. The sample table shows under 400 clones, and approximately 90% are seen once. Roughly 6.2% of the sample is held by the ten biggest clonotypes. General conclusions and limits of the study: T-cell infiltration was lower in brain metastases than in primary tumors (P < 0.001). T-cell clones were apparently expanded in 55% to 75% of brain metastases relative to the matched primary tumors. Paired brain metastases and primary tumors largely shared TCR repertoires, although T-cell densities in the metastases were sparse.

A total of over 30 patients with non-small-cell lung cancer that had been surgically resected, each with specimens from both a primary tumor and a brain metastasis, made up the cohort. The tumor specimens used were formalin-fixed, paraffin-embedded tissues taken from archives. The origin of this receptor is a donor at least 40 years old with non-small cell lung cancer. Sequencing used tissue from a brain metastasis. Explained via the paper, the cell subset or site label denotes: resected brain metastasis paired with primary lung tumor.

The CDR3: CASSLTSAGMNTGELFF. The bases are TGTGCCAGCAGCTTAACGAGCGCAGGGATGAACACCGGGGAGCTGTTTTTT. The chain is encoded by TRBV7-3 joined to TRBJ2-2; TRBD1 might be the D gene, on 5 matching bases. The CDR3 numbers 17 residues from cysteine through phenylalanine. The sequence is cut down to CDR3 DNA, 51 bases in frame from base 1. The junction shows trimming of 0 bases on V and 1 base on J, plus 12 bases between the germline ends. In the germline V gene, CDR1 corresponds to SGHTA and CDR2 to FQGTGA.